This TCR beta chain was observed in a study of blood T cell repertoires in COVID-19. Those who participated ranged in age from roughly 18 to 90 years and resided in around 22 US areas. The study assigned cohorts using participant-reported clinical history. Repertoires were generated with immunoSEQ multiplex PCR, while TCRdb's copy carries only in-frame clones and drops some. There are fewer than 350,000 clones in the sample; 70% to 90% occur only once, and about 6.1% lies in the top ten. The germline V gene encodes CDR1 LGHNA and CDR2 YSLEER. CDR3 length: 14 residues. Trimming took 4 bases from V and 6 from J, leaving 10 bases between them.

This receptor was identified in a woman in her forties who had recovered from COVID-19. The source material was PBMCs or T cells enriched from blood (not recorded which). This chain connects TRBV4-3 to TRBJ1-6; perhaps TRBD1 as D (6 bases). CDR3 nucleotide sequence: TGCGCCAGCAGCCGGGGGCCTTCTAATTCACCCCTCCACTTT. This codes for CASSRGPSNSPLHF.